A single sample is the source of the 19 T cell receptor beta chains below, sequenced in a study of TIL therapy for anti-PD-1-resistant metastatic lung cancer (dated by TCRdb to 2020 to 2023). Read against the paper, the sample's time point label means: pre-treatment sample, taken before nivolumab and TIL therapy. TCR beta CDR3 regions were amplified from genomic DNA by bias-controlled multiplex PCR with the immunoSEQ v3 hsTCRB kit. Sourced from immuneACCESS, this table was stored by TCRdb with only in-frame sequences that have V and J called. A share of the clones is absent; for the studies checked, an unresolved V gene accounts for under half, and the remainder has no known explanation. This sample is represented by around 55,000 clones; roughly four fifths of them were singletons. Less than 3% of the sample belongs to the ten largest clones. The sample here was blood, taken at baseline. All receptors derive from a person aged 25 to 79 with non-small cell lung cancer.

The sample holds a few counts of this clone. The chain joins TRBV29-1 to TRBJ2-5; TRBD1 agrees at 7 bases. V lost 6 bases, J lost 5 bases, and 6 bases stayed unmatched. The CDR3 extends over 12 amino acids. Germline values: CDR1 SQVTM, CDR2 ANQGSEA. CDR3 bases: TGCAGCGTCAATACAGGGGAGGAGACCCAGTACTTC. Translating gives CSVNTGEETQYF.

This rearrangement joins TRBV15 to TRBJ2-7, with a tentative D call TRBD2 (5 bases). The V and J ends lost 1 base and 6 bases respectively, with 16 bases between them. There are 15 residues in the CDR3. Germline V gene lookup returns CDR1 LNHNV and CDR2 YYDKDF (reference sequence). The CDR3 protein is CATSRGGSLTAEQYF. The CDR3 DNA is TGTGCCACCAGCAGAGGAGGGTCCCTTACTGCCGAGCAGTACTTC.

The genes are TRBV9 and TRBJ2-3; TRBD2 agrees at 13 bases. The germline V gene encodes CDR1 SGDLS and CDR2 YYNGEE. The CDR3 extends over 17 amino acids. The junction had 6 bases not matched to a gene; V was cut back by 4 bases and J by 1 base. CDR3 sequence reads: CASSPRTSGGRTDTQYF. The DNA of the CDR3 is TGTGCCAGCAGCCCCCGGACTAGCGGGGGCCGCACAGATACGCAGTATTTT. Using reference TRBV9 and TRBJ2-3 for the parts outside the CDR3, the full variable domain is DSGVTQTPKHLITATGQRVTLRCSPRSGDLSVYWYQQSLDQGLQFLIQYYNGEERAKGNILERFSAQQFPDLHSELNLSSLELGDSALYFCASSPRTSGGRTDTQYFGPGTRLTVL.

V is TRBV11-3 and J is TRBJ2-7; TRBD2 matches 10 bases. This CDR3 has 17 residues. Germline loops: CDR1 SGHNT, CDR2 YENEEA. Germline trimming cut 0 bases from V and 0 bases from J; bases unmatched to any gene: 5. The CDR3 sequence is CASSLELAGDLSYEQYF. Here the CDR3 DNA reads TGTGCCAGCAGCTTAGAGCTAGCGGGAGACCTCTCCTACGAGCAGTACTTC.

The chain has TRBV7-9 and TRBJ1-6; 7 nucleotides align to TRBD1. Trimming removed 5 bases from V and 6 bases from J; junction bases left unmatched: 10. The CDR3 extends over 16 amino acids. Germline V gives CDR1 SEHNR, CDR2 FQNEAQ (reference sequence). The CDR3 DNA sequence: TGTGCCAGCAGCCTTCGGACAGGAATGGGTAATTCACCCCTCCACTTT. This codes for CASSLRTGMGNSPLHF.

This sequence joins TRBV27 and TRBJ1-4, with 9 bases matching TRBD1. Germline V gene data show CDR1 as MNHEY and CDR2 as SMNVEV (reference sequence). J gave up 8 bases and V 5 bases, and 6 bases lay outside the gene matches. There are 14 residues in the CDR3. In nucleotides, the CDR3 is TGTGCCAGCAGTCCGCTGGACAGGGGAGAAAAACTGTTTTTT. It yields the protein CASSPLDRGEKLFF. The full variable domain, rest sourced from reference TRBV27 and TRBJ1-4, is EAQVTQNPRYLITVTGKKLTVTCSQNMNHEYMSWYRQDPGLGLRQIYYSMNVEVTDKGDVPEGYKVSRKEKRNFPLILESPSPNQTSLYFCASSPLDRGEKLFFGSGTQLSVL.

The rearrangement uses TRBV6-5 and TRBJ2-3; the D is unclear. The CDR3 has 14 residues. Trimming shortened V by 7 bases and J by 2 bases, and 13 bases separated the two germline ends. The germline V gene encodes CDR1 MNHEY and CDR2 SVGAGI. CDR3 nucleotide sequence: TGTGCCAGCAAATTCGGCGGAACCACAGATACGCAGTATTTT. Translating it yields CASKFGGTTDTQYF.

For this clone: At the DNA level, this CDR3 is encoded by other sequences in the same sample as well. The V call is TRBV3-1 (or the pseudogene TRBV3-2), the J call TRBJ2-5, with 7 bases matching TRBD1. This CDR3 spans 13 amino acids. V shed 3 bases, J shed 4 bases, and the junction held 2 bases outside the gene matches. CDR1 and CDR2 (germline): LGHDT, YNNKEL (reference sequence). The CDR3 protein is CASSQAGGETQYF. CDR3 in DNA: TGTGCCAGCAGCCAGGCAGGGGGAGAGACCCAGTACTTC.

The gene calls are TRBV7-2 and TRBJ2-7; 10 nucleotides line up with TRBD1. The CDR3 sequence is 15 residues long. Germline loops: CDR1 SGHTA, CDR2 FQGNSA. The J segment lost 1 base and the V segment lost 5 bases, leaving 5 bases of the junction unmatched. CDR3 loop: CASSTGQGVSYEQYF. DNA of the CDR3: TGTGCCAGCAGCACCGGACAGGGGGTGTCCTACGAGCAGTACTTC.

The chain carries TRBV29-1 and TRBJ2-3; D uncertain. CDR1 and CDR2 (germline): SQVTM, ANQGSEA. With 1 base removed from V and 7 bases from J, the gap between germline ends came to 9 bases. This CDR3 is built from 12 residues. As DNA, the CDR3 is TGCAGCGTTGAAGGGGAAACAAATACGCAGTATTTT. Amino acid sequence: CSVEGETNTQYF.

The chain combines TRBV7-2 with TRBJ2-3; TRBD2 agrees at 9 bases. The CDR3 is made up of 17 amino acids. Trimming at V came to 4 bases and at J to 1 base, leaving 9 bases not matched to a gene. The germline CDR1 and CDR2 sequences are SGHTA and FQGNSA. CDR3: CASSSYRGGRGTDTQYF. CDR3 sequence (DNA): TGTGCCAGCAGCTCTTACAGGGGCGGGAGGGGCACAGATACGCAGTATTTT.

The genes are TRBV7-9 and TRBJ1-3, with D perhaps TRBD1 (5 bases). Per the germline V gene, CDR1 is SEHNR and CDR2 is FQNEAQ (reference sequence). V was trimmed by 5 bases and J by 0 bases, leaving 14 bases between them. The CDR3 loop spans 16 amino acids. CDR3 sequence reads: CASSLREQDSGNTIYF. The CDR3 DNA follows: TGTGCCAGCAGCCTTCGGGAACAGGACTCTGGAAACACCATATATTTT.

V is TRBV28 and J is TRBJ1-1; D may be TRBD1 (6 bases). V gave up 1 base and J gave up 11 bases, with 8 bases separating them. The CDR3 consists of 11 residues. The germline V gene has CDR1 MDHEN and CDR2 SYDVKM. DNA for the CDR3: TGTGCCAGCAGTTTATATGGGGGCGCTTTCTTT. This codes for CASSLYGGAFF.

The J gene is TRBJ1-3, the V gene TRBV30; D remains unclear. Per the germline V gene, CDR1 is GTSNPN and CDR2 is SVGIG (reference sequence). V lost 2 bases to trimming and J lost 0 bases, with 5 bases between them. This CDR3 region has 13 residues. DNA of the CDR3: TGTGCCTGGAGTATCTTCTCTGGAAACACCATATATTTT. Encoded protein: CAWSIFSGNTIYF.

This rearrangement joins TRBV3-1 (or the pseudogene TRBV3-2) to TRBJ1-5; possibly TRBD1 for D (6 bases). Germline V CDR1 and CDR2: LGHDT, YNNKEL (reference sequence). Trimming stripped 2 bases from V and 6 bases from J, with 14 bases between. CDR3 length: 15 amino acids. This chain's CDR3 is CASSQNQGQGQPQHF. The CDR3, as DNA: TGTGCCAGCAGCCAAAACCAGGGGCAAGGTCAGCCCCAGCATTTT.

This sequence joins TRBV28 and TRBJ2-1; TRBD2 is a possible D gene (5 bases). The length of the CDR3 is 15 residues. The germline V and J ends were trimmed by 1 base and 0 bases, with 7 bases remaining between them. Germline CDR1 reads MDHEN; CDR2 reads SYDVKM. The CDR3 protein is CASSLYEGSYNEQFF. The CDR3 bases are TGTGCCAGCAGTTTATATGAGGGCTCCTACAATGAGCAGTTCTTC.

This clone was found a few times. V usage is TRBV19 and J usage is TRBJ2-1; D is undetermined. The CDR3 has 15 residues. Trimming removed 10 bases at V and 0 bases at J, with 16 bases between. Germline loops: CDR1 LNHDA, CDR2 SQIVND (reference sequence). The CDR3 region is CATSDVQSSYNEQFF. CDR3 nucleotides: TGTGCCACCAGTGACGTCCAAAGCTCCTACAATGAGCAGTTCTTC.

V gene TRBV14 combines with J gene TRBJ2-1; tentative D call: TRBD2 (6 bases). The germline CDR1 and CDR2 sequences are SGHDN and FVKESK. V was pared by 5 bases and J by 3 bases, with 14 bases between. The CDR3 length is 15 residues. The CDR3 here is CASSTRGANYNEQFF. CDR3 DNA: TGTGCCAGCAGCACGCGCGGGGCGAACTACAATGAGCAGTTCTTC.

The V call is TRBV30, the J call TRBJ2-2; a possible D gene is TRBD2 (5 bases). Germline V gene data show CDR1 as GTSNPN and CDR2 as SVGIG (reference sequence). This CDR3 has 12 amino acids. Trimming shortened V by 2 bases and J by 6 bases, and 7 bases separated the two germline ends. The CDR3 DNA sequence: TGTGCCTGGAGTCCCGGGGCCGGGGAGCTGTTTTTT. This translates into CAWSPGAGELFF. Complete variable domain (other parts from reference TRBV30 and TRBJ2-2): SQTIHQWPATLVQPVGSPLSLECTVEGTSNPNLYWYRQAAGRGLQLLFYSVGIGQISSEVPQNLSASRPQDRQFILSSKKLLLSDSGFYLCAWSPGAGELFFGEGSRLTVL.